This T cell receptor (beta chain) emerged from a study of blood T cell repertoires in COVID-19. The wider study: Samples taken during acute and convalescent COVID-19 were collected in the United States, Italy and Spain. Sources were T cells, B-cell-depleted T cells, or PBMCs; the material itself was cDNA or gDNA.

In the authors' methods: Reference gene primer amplification gave nucleated cell count estimates. Method: immunoSEQ multiplex PCR; TCRdb's copy keeps in-frame clones and lacks some. From that table come the V and J calls and clone size; the DNA was used to work out D and trimming. The table includes 26,000 or so clones, around 91% detected once. The CDR3 runs to 14 residues. From germline, CDR1 is SGHAT and CDR2 FQDESV (reference sequence). V lost 5 bases, J lost 7 bases, and 4 bases stayed unmatched. The chain employs TRBV11-1 and TRBJ1-6; TRBD1 matches at 8 bases. Material for sequencing was peripheral blood. The receptor was derived from a man aged 65 to 79 with acute or convalescent COVID-19. The CDR3 DNA follows: TGTGCCAGCAGCCAGTGGGACAGGAATTCACCCCTCCACTTT. This encodes CASSQWDRNSPLHF.